The entry below gives a single T cell receptor (beta chain) sequence along with its context. As handled by the study authors: Amplified reference gene primers provided the basis for estimating nucleated cell counts. Clones were read by immunoSEQ multiplex PCR, and TCRdb kept only the in-frame ones, dropping some. V, J and clone size are taken as reported in that table, and D and trimming were inferred from the DNA itself. Of about 82,000 clones listed, around 80% are singletons. This record belongs to a study of blood T cell repertoires in COVID-19. Study details: Collection of acute and convalescent COVID-19 samples took place in the United States, Italy and Spain. The analysed material was cDNA or gDNA that came from T cells, B-cell-depleted T cells, or PBMCs.

Germline CDR1 LGHDT, CDR2 YNNKEL (reference sequence). With 0 bases clipped from V and 4 bases from J, the junction kept 6 bases outside the gene matches. The CDR3 covers 15 residues. J is TRBJ2-7 and V is TRBV3-1 (or the pseudogene TRBV3-2); 7 bases fit TRBD2. Sequenced material: peripheral blood. The sequence derives from a woman aged 40 to 49 with active or convalescent COVID-19. As DNA, the CDR3 is TGTGCCAGCAGCCAAGAGGGGGGGACTCCATACGAGCAGTACTTC. Translation: CASSQEGGTPYEQYF.